What follows describes a single TCR beta chain. The method was immunoSEQ multiplex PCR; TCRdb's version includes in-frame clones alone and lacks a portion of them. Found here are roughly 410,000 clones, about 96% of them singletons; the top ten hold about 0.32%. The data were taken from a study of shared clonotypes between healthy human individuals. Study-level information: The plates for each donor numbered three CD4 naive, three CD4 memory, two CD8 naive and one CD8 memory.

From germline, CDR1 is GTSNPN and CDR2 SVGIG (reference sequence). The length of the CDR3 is 14 residues. V dropped 0 bases and J dropped 2; count of bases not matched to a gene: 3. The receptor was isolated from a man younger than 40 in good health. Source material: memory CD8+ T cells sorted from blood. Subset: CD45RO+ cells pooled with CCR7-negative TemRA cells. The chain has TRBV30 and TRBJ2-7; 8 positions agree with TRBD1. The CDR3 spells CAWSVGQGTYEQYF. The CDR3, as DNA: TGTGCCTGGAGTGTAGGACAGGGTACCTACGAGCAGTACTTC. The whole variable domain, filled in from reference TRBV30 and TRBJ2-7, reads SQTIHQWPATLVQPVGSPLSLECTVEGTSNPNLYWYRQAAGRGLQLLFYSVGIGQISSEVPQNLSASRPQDRQFILSSKKLLLSDSGFYLCAWSVGQGTYEQYFGPGTRLTVT.